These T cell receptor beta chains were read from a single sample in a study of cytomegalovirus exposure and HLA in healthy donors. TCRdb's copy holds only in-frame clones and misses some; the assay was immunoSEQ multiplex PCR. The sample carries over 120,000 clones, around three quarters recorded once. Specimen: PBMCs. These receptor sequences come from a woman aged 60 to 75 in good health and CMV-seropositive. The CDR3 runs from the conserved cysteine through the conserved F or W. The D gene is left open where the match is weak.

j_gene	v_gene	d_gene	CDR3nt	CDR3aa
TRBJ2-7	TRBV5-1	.	TGCGCCAGCAGCATTGATAGCGGAAGCTCCTACGAGCAGTACTTC	CASSIDSGSSYEQYF
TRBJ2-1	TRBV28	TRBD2	TGTGACGGGCGACTAGCGGGTGAGGAAAGGCAGTTCTTC	CDGRLAGEERQFF
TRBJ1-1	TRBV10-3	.	TGTGCCATCAGTGAACGTGAGCCCCCGGGCACTGAAGCTTTCTTT	CAISEREPPGTEAFF
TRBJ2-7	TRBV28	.	TGTGCCAGCAGTTTATCAGGCTACGAGCAGTACTTC	CASSLSGYEQYF
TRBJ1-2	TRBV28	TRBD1	TGTATTACAGGGGACTATGGCTACACCTTC	CITGDYGYTF
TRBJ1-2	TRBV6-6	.	TGTGCCAGCAGTTCTCCTCAGGGTTCTTTGTATGGCTACACCTTC	CASSSPQGSLYGYTF
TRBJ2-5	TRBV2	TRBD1	TGTGCCAGCAGAGAAGGACAGGGTTTGCGAGAGACCCAGTACTTC	CASREGQGLRETQYF
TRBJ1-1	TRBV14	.	TGTGCCAGCAGCCCGGCAGGGGAGGGCACTGAAGCTTTCTTT	CASSPAGEGTEAFF
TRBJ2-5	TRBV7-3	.	TGTGCCAGCAGCTACGGACAGCTGGAGACCCAGTACTTC	CASSYGQLETQYF
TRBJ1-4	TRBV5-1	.	TGCGCCAGCAGCTTGGCGAGAGGTAATGAAAAACTGTTTTTT	CASSLARGNEKLFF
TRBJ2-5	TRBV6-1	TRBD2	TGTGCCAGCAGCCGAGCGGGGGGGGAGACCCAGTACTTC	CASSRAGGETQYF